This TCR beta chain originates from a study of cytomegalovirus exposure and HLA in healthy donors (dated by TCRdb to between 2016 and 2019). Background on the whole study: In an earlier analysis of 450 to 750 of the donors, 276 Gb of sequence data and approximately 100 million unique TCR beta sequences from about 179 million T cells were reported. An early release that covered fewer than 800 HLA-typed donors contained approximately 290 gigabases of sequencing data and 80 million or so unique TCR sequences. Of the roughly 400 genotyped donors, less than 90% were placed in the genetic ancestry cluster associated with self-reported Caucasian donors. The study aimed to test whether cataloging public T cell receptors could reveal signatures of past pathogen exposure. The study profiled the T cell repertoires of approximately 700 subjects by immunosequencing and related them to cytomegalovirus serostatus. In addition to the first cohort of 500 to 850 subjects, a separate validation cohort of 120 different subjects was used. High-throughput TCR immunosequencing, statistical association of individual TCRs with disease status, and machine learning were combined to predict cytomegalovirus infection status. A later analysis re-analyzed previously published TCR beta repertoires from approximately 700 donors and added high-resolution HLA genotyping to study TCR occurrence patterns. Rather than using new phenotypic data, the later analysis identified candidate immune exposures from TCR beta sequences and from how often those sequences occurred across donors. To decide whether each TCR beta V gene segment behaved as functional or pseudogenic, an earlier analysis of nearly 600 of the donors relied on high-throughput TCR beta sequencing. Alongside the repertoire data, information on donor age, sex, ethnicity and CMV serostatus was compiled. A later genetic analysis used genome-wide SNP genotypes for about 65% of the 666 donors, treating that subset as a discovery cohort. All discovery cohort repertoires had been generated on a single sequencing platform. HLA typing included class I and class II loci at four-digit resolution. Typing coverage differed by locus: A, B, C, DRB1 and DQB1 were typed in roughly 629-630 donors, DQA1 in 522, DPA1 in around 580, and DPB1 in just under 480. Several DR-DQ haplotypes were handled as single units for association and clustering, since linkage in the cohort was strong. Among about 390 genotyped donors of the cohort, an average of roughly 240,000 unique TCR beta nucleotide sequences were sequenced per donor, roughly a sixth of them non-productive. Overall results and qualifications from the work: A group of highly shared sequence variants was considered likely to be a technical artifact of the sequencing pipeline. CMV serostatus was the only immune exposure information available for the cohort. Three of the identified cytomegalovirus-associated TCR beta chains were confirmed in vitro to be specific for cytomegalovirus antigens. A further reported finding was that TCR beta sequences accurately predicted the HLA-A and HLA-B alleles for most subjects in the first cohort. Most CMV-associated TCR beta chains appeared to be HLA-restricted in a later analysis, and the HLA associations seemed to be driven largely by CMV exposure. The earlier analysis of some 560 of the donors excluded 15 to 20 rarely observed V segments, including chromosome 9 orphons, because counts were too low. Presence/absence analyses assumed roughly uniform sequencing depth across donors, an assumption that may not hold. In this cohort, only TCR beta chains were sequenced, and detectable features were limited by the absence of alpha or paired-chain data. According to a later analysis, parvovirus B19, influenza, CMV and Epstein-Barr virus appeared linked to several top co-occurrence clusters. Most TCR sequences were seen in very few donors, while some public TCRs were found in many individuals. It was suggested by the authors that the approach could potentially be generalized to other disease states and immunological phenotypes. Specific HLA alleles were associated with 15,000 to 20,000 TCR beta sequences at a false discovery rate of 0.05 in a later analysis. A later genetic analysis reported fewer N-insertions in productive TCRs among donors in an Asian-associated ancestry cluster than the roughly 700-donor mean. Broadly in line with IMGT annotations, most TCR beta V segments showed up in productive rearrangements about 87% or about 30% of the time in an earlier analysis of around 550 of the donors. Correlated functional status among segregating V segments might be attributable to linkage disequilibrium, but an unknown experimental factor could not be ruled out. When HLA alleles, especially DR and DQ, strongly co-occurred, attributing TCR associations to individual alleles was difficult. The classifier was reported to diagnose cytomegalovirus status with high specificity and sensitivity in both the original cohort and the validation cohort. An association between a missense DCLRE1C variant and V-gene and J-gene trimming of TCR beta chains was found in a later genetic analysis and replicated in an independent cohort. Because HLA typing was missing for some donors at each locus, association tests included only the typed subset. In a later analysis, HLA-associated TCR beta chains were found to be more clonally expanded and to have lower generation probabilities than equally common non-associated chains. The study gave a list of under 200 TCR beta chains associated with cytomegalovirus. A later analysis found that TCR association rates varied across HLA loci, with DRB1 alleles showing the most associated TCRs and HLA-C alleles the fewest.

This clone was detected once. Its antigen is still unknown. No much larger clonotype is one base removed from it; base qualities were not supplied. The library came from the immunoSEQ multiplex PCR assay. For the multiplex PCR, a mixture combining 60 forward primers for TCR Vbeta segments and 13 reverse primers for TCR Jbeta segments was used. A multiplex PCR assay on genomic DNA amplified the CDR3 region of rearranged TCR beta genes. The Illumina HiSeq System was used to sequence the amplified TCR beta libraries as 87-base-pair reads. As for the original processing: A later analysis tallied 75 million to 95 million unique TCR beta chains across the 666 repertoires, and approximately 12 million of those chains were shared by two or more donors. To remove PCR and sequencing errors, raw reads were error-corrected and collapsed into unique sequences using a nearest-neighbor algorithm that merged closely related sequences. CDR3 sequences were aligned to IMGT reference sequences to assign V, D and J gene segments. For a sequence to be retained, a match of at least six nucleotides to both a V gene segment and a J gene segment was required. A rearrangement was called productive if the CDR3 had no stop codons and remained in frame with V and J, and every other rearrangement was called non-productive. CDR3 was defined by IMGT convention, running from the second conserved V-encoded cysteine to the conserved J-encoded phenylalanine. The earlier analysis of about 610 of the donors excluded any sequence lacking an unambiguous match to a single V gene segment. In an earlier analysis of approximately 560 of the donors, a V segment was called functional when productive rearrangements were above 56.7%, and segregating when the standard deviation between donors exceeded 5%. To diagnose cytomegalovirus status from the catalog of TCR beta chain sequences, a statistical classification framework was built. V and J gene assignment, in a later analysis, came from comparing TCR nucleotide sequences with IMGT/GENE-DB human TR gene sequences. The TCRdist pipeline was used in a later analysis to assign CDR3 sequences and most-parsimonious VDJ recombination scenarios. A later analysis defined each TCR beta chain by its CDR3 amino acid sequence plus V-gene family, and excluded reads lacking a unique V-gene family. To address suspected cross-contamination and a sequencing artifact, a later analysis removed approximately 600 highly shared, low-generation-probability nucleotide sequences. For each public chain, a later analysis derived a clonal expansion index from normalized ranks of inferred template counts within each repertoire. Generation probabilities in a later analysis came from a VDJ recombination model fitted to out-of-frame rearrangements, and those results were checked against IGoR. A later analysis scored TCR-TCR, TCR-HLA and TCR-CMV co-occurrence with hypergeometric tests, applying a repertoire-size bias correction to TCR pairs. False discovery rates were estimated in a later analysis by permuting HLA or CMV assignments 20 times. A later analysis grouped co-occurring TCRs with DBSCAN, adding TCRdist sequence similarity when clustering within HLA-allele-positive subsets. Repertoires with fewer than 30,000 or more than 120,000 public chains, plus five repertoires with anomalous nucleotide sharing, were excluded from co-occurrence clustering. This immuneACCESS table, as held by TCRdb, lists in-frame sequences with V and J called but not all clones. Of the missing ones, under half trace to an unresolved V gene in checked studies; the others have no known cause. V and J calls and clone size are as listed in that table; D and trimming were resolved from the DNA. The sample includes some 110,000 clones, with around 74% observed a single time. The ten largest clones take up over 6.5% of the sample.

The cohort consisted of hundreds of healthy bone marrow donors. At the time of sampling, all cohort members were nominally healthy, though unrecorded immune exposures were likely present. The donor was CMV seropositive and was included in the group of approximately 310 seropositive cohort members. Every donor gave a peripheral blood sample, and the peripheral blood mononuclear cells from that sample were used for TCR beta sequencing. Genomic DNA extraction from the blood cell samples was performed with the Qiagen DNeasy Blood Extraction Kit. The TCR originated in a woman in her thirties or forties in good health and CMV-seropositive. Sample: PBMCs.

CDR3 protein: CATSRVLGGVYEQYF. The DNA sequence reads TGTGCCACCAGCAGAGTATTAGGGGGCGTATACGAGCAGTACTTC. Recombination linked TRBV15 to TRBJ2-7; TRBD1 aligns with 7 central bases. CDR1 and CDR2, looked up from the germline V gene (reference sequence), are LNHNV and YYDKDF. V lost 1 base and J lost 4 bases, and the count of bases not matched to a germline gene is 7. The CDR3 sequence holds 15 residues, the cysteine and phenylalanine included. The sequence is cut down to CDR3 DNA, 45 bases in frame from base 1. Reference TRBV15 and TRBJ2-7 proteins supply the regions before and after the CDR3; the full variable domain is: DAMVIQNPRYQVTQFGKPVTLSCSQTLNHNVMYWYQQKSSQAPKLLFHYYDKDFNNEADTPDNFQSRRPNTSFCFLDIRSPGLGDTAMYLCATSRVLGGVYEQYFGPGTRLTVT.